The T cell receptor (beta chain) under discussion was sequenced for a study of response to subunit inactivated influenza vaccine (dated by TCRdb to the late 2010s). The study in broad terms: To follow how T cells responded to a trivalent subunit inactivated influenza vaccine, the researchers relied on deep quantitative profiling of the T cell receptor repertoire. The paper's findings and limits, for the study overall: It was suggested by the authors that each seasonal influenza vaccination may recruit only a limited number of new T cells.

Measured from the cysteine to the phenylalanine, the CDR3 is 16 residues long. Only the CDR3 DNA is retained, 48 bases long and in frame from the first base. For this chain, trimming is 6 bases at the V end and 2 bases at the J end, and the number of junction bases without a gene match is 10. This clonotype was counted between two and nine times. This clone's antigen is unknown. No qualities accompany the bases; no much larger clone lies one base away. Interpreted using the paper, the time point label stands for: 45 to 50 days after influenza vaccine administration. The library was made by RT-PCR. For sequencing, an Illumina HiSeq 2500 was employed. TCRdb took the public reads, trimmed them with fastp at Q25, ran MiXCR for clone calling and kept in-frame beta chains. Each CDR3 protein appears once, grouped with its most common genes and DNA. The sample contains approximately 530,000 distinct CDR3 sequences, roughly 13% of them found a single time. Of the sample, roughly 14% is held by the ten largest clones.

The source is a man between 50 and 59 years old who received an inactivated influenza vaccine. Donor details come from another sample of the same person, matched by shared clones. The rearranged chain carries TRBV12-3 or TRBV12-4 and TRBJ2-4, and 7 junctional nucleotides match TRBD1. The source material was PBMCs from blood, sampled 45 days after vaccination. CDR3 loop: CASSTRQGDTKNIQYF. The DNA reads as follows: TGTGCCAGCAGCACAAGACAGGGAGATACCAAAAACATTCAGTACTTC.